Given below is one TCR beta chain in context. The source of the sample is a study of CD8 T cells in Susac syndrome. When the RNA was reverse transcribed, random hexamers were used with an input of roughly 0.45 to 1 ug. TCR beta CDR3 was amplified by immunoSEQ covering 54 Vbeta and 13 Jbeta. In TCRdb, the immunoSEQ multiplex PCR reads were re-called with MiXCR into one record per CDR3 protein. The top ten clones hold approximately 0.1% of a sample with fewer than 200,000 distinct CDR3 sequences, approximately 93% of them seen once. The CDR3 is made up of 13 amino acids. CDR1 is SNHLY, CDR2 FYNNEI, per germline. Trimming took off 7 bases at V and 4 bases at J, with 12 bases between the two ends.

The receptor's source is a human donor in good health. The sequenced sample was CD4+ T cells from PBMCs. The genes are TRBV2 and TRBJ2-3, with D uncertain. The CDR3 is CASITPSADTQYF. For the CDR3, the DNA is TGTGCCAGCATTACTCCTTCCGCAGATACGCAGTATTTT.